Presented here are 32 T cell receptor beta chains from one specimen sequenced in a study of CD8+ T cells in alopecia areata. Isolated RNA was reverse transcribed into cDNA used as the sequencing template. The repertoire was sequenced with immunoSEQ multiplex PCR; TCRdb's copy has only in-frame clones and lacks some. The profile shows some 130,000 clones, about three fifths of them singletons. Sequences were derived from CD4+ T cells sorted from blood, sampled at week 0. Every receptor here comes from a human donor with alopecia areata.

This rearrangement joins TRBV18 to TRBJ2-1; 7 positions match TRBD2. Trimming took 1 base from V and 7 from J; bases not matched to a gene: 1. Per germline, CDR1 KGHSH and CDR2 LQKENI. CDR3 size: 13 residues. The CDR3 nucleotides read TGTGCCAGCTCACCACGGACTAGGAATGAGCAGTTCTTC. Its protein is CASSPRTRNEQFF. Together with reference TRBV18 and TRBJ2-1, the CDR3 gives the full variable domain: NAGVMQNPRHLVRRRGQEARLRCSPMKGHSHVYWYRQLPEEGLKFMVYLQKENIIDESGMPKERFSAEFPKEGPSILRIQQVVRGDSAAYFCASSPRTRNEQFFGPGTRLTVL.

The V and J genes are TRBV7-2 and TRBJ2-6, with a tentative D call TRBD1 (6 bases). Germline CDR1 reads SGHTA; CDR2 reads FQGNSA. Trimming pared 3 bases from V and 0 bases from J, leaving 9 bases between. CDR3 size: 16 residues. The CDR3 loop is CASSFTGTSGANVLTF. CDR3 in DNA: TGTGCCAGCAGCTTCACAGGGACCTCTGGGGCCAACGTCCTGACTTTC.

This rearrangement joins TRBV5-1 to TRBJ2-5; the D gene is possibly TRBD1 (5 bases). The DNA matches TRBJ2-7 better at its end, which makes the J call doubtful. The CDR3 loop spans 15 amino acids. The germline gives CDR1 SGHRS, CDR2 YFSETQ. The CDR3 DNA reads as TGCGCCAGCAGCCTCCCTGGGGCCGCGTCCTACGAGCAGTACTTC. This codes for CASSLPGAASYEQYF.

This chain connects TRBV4-1 to TRBJ1-2, with D unresolved. The CDR3 has 13 amino acids. Trimming left V 1 base short and J 3 bases short, with 6 bases between. Looked up from germline, CDR1 is MGHRA and CDR2 is YSYEKL. The DNA of the CDR3 is TGCGCCAGCAGCCAAGGAAGGGACTATGGCTACACCTTC. It translates to CASSQGRDYGYTF.

Of note for this clone: An end of the junction differs from the germline gene, which may be a read error. This chain links TRBV2 with TRBJ2-5; D remains ambiguous. Germline CDR1 SNHLY, CDR2 FYNNEI. This CDR3 has 11 amino acids. For the CDR3, the DNA is TGTGCCAGCAGTGACCACGAGACCCAGTACTTC. Translation: CASSDHETQYF. Using reference TRBV2 and TRBJ2-5 for the parts outside the CDR3, the full variable domain is EPEVTQTPSHQVTQMGQEVILRCVPISNHLYFYWYRQILGQKVEFLVSFYNNEISEKSEIFDDQFSVERPDGSNFTLKIRSTKLEDSAMYFCASSDHETQYFGPGTRLLVL.

This chain joins TRBV4-1 and TRBJ1-3, with 8 bases fitting TRBD1. Germline trimming cut 3 bases from V and 0 bases from J; bases unmatched to any gene: 10. The CDR3 totals 18 residues. Germline V gives CDR1 MGHRA, CDR2 YSYEKL. The CDR3 here is CASSQPGQERGSGNTIYF. The CDR3 nucleotides read TGCGCCAGCAGCCAGCCGGGACAGGAAAGAGGCTCTGGAAACACCATATATTTT.

This clone showed up just a few times. The chain is built from TRBV10-3 and TRBJ1-5; D uncertain. This CDR3 has 12 amino acids. Trimming stripped 4 bases from V and 7 bases from J, with 8 bases between. Looked up from germline, CDR1 is ENHRY and CDR2 is SYGVKD. CDR3 in amino acids: CAISATNQPQHF. The CDR3 coding sequence is TGTGCCATCAGTGCGACCAACCAGCCCCAGCATTTT.

This clone came up a few times. J is TRBJ2-1 and V is TRBV29-1; D possibly corresponds to TRBD2 (6 bases). The germline V gene encodes CDR1 SQVTM and CDR2 ANQGSEA. Deletions cut 8 bases from V and 10 bases from J, with 18 bases between. The CDR3 extends over 12 amino acids. CDR3 nucleotide sequence: TGCAGCCCCAGCTGGGGGGTGGGGGAGCAGTTCTTC. It yields the protein CSPSWGVGEQFF.

V gene TRBV7-9 combines with J gene TRBJ2-7; 8 nucleotides align to TRBD2. Germline assignment: CDR1 SEHNR and CDR2 FQNEAQ (reference sequence). The length of the CDR3 is 17 residues. V was clipped by 4 bases and J by 2 bases; unmatched bases: 13. CDR3 in amino acids: CASSSTPGLAGAYEQYF. CDR3 in DNA: TGTGCCAGCAGCTCTACCCCGGGGCTAGCGGGCGCCTACGAGCAGTACTTC.

In this sample, this clone turned up a few times. V and J are TRBV19 and TRBJ2-3, with D unresolved. Germline V gene sequence: CDR1 LNHDA, CDR2 SQIVND (reference sequence). V was clipped by 5 bases and J by 0 bases, with 6 bases between them. There are 13 residues in the CDR3. The CDR3 sequence is CASSRVSTDTQYF. The CDR3 DNA reads TGTGCCAGTAGTCGGGTCAGCACAGATACGCAGTATTTT.

The chain joins TRBV30 to TRBJ2-5, with D perhaps given as TRBD1 or TRBD2 (5 bases each). This CDR3 has 14 residues. Germline V gene lookup returns CDR1 GTSNPN and CDR2 SVGIG (reference sequence). V was cut by 1 base and J by 2 bases, with 11 bases left in between. DNA for the CDR3: TGTGCCTGGAGTGGGGGAGACAGTCAAGAGACCCAGTACTTC. It encodes CAWSGGDSQETQYF.

The chain is built from TRBV29-1 and TRBJ2-5; possibly TRBD2 for D (6 bases). Germline CDR1 reads SQVTM; CDR2 reads ANQGSEA. The ends were cut back, 2 bases at V and 4 bases at J, with 14 bases in the middle. CDR3 size: 14 residues. The CDR3 DNA reads as TGCAGCGTTGAACCAGAAGGGCGGGGAGAGACCCAGTACTTC. This translates into CSVEPEGRGETQYF.

The chain combines TRBV5-6 with TRBJ2-4; D is ambiguous. V gave up 4 bases and J gave up 2 bases, with 16 bases separating them. Germline CDR1 and CDR2: SGHDT and YYEEEE. CDR3 length equals 16 residues. The CDR3 DNA reads TGTGCCAGCAGCCCCCAAGGGCGATCTACCAAAAACATTCAGTACTTC. Its protein product is CASSPQGRSTKNIQYF.

The chain carries TRBV25-1 and TRBJ1-3; the match to TRBD1 covers 8 bases. The length of the CDR3 is 16 residues. CDR1 is MGHDK and CDR2 is SYGVNS in the germline V gene. The V gene end was trimmed by 2 bases and the J gene end by 1 base; junction bases not matched to a gene: 4. CDR3 amino acids: CASSETGGRSGNTIYF. The CDR3 DNA reads as TGTGCCAGCAGTGAAACAGGGGGGAGGTCTGGAAACACCATATATTTT.

This chain joins TRBV15 and TRBJ2-5; no definite D call. This CDR3 has 15 amino acids. Trimming removed 0 bases from V and 2 bases from J, with 10 bases in between. Per the germline V gene, CDR1 is LNHNV and CDR2 is YYDKDF (reference sequence). The CDR3 is CATSREYQTQETQYF. The CDR3 DNA reads TGTGCCACCAGCAGAGAGTATCAGACTCAAGAGACCCAGTACTTC.

This clone was counted a few times. The V gene is TRBV30, the J gene TRBJ1-2, with 7 bases aligning to TRBD1. In germline, CDR1 is GTSNPN, CDR2 SVGIG (reference sequence). The length of the CDR3 is 12 residues. The V segment lost 4 bases and the J segment 2 bases; nucleotides outside the gene matches: 1. As DNA, the CDR3 is TGTGCCTGGATGACAGGGAACTATGGCTACACCTTC. It specifies CAWMTGNYGYTF. Based on the CDR3 plus reference TRBV30 and TRBJ1-2, the full variable domain is SQTIHQWPATLVQPVGSPLSLECTVEGTSNPNLYWYRQAAGRGLQLLFYSVGIGQISSEVPQNLSASRPQDRQFILSSKKLLLSDSGFYLCAWMTGNYGYTFGSGTRLTVV.

This chain links TRBV29-1 with TRBJ2-7; 7 bases line up with TRBD1. With 5 bases clipped from V and 1 base from J, the junction kept 11 bases outside the gene matches. CDR3 length: 15 amino acids. Germline V gene lookup returns CDR1 SQVTM and CDR2 ANQGSEA. The CDR3 is CSVRLEQGSSYEQYF. The CDR3 DNA reads as TGCAGCGTTAGATTGGAACAGGGGTCTTCCTACGAGCAGTACTTC.

The chain uses TRBV5-6 and TRBJ2-1, with D possibly TRBD1 on 6 matching bases. The ends were cut back, 9 bases at V and 4 bases at J, with 17 bases in the middle. Per the germline V gene, CDR1 is SGHDT and CDR2 is YYEEEE. The CDR3 loop spans 14 amino acids. CDR3 coding DNA: TGTGCCACCAAAGGACAGACGAAATACAATGAGCAGTTCTTC. Translation gives CATKGQTKYNEQFF.

The genes are TRBV18 and TRBJ2-5; 11 bases agree with TRBD2. There are 15 residues in the CDR3. V shed 4 bases and J 2 bases; nucleotides not matched to a gene: 3. CDR1 is KGHSH and CDR2 is LQKENI in the germline V gene. For the CDR3, the DNA is TGTGCCAGCTCACGACTAGCGGGGCGACAAGAGACCCAGTACTTC. Amino acids: CASSRLAGRQETQYF.

This clone appeared a single time. V is TRBV30 and J is TRBJ1-6; no clear D gene. The V gene lost 1 base and the J gene lost 7 bases, with 29 bases spanning the gap. This CDR3 is built from 20 residues. Germline-derived CDR1 and CDR2 are GTSNPN and SVGIG (reference sequence). For the CDR3, the DNA is TGTGCCTGGAGTGAGGTATTTGGTCTCCGGGGTAGAGTGGGGAATTCACCCCTCCACTTT. Its protein is CAWSEVFGLRGRVGNSPLHF.

The DNA for the CDR3 is TGTGCCAGCAGTTTCTGGGGGGACTCCGGGAACACTGAAGCTTTCTTT. Translation: CASSFWGDSGNTEAFF. This chain uses TRBV6-5 with TRBJ1-1, with D maybe TRBD1 (5 bases). The CDR3 sequence is 16 residues long. V lost 4 bases and J 1 base, leaving 16 bases between the germline ends. Germline V lookup: CDR1 MNHEY, CDR2 SVGAGI.

The V and J genes are TRBV15 and TRBJ2-1; 9 nucleotides align to TRBD2. The germline gives CDR1 LNHNV, CDR2 YYDKDF (reference sequence). The CDR3 runs 15 residues. V shed 5 bases, J shed 6 bases, and the junction held 8 bases outside the gene matches. CDR3 loop: CATSEGLASTNEQFF. CDR3 DNA: TGTGCCACCAGCGAGGGACTAGCATCCACCAATGAGCAGTTCTTC.

The chain links TRBV2 to TRBJ2-5; no clear D gene. Germline V gene data show CDR1 as SNHLY and CDR2 as FYNNEI. The length of the CDR3 is 14 residues. The germline V and J ends were trimmed by 6 bases and 1 base, with 12 bases remaining between them. The CDR3 reads CASSADTIQETQYF. In DNA form, the CDR3 reads TGTGCCAGCAGCGCTGACACCATCCAAGAGACCCAGTACTTC.

The rearrangement links TRBV7-6 to TRBJ2-1; unclear D gene. CDR1 is SGHVS, CDR2 FNYEAQ, per germline. The CDR3 is made up of 11 amino acids. V lost 1 base, J lost 12 bases, and 7 bases lay in between. The CDR3 nucleotides read TGTGCCAGCAGCTTAGGGCAGGCGCAGTTCTTC. It encodes CASSLGQAQFF.

The rearrangement links TRBV27 to TRBJ2-7; tentative D call: TRBD1 (5 bases). V was cut by 2 bases and J by 2 bases, with 7 bases left in between. Per germline, CDR1 MNHEY and CDR2 SMNVEV (reference sequence). The CDR3 extends over 13 amino acids. The CDR3, as DNA: TGTGCCAGCAGTTTACAGGGTACCTACGAGCAGTACTTC. This translates into CASSLQGTYEQYF.

This clone was picked up a small number of times. The gene calls are TRBV6-6 and TRBJ1-2; D remains unclear. This CDR3 is built from 10 residues. Looked up from germline, CDR1 is MNHNY and CDR2 is SVGAGI (reference sequence). V shed 4 bases and J shed 5 bases, with 2 bases lying between them. The DNA for the CDR3 is TGTGCCAGCAGTTCGTATGGCTACACCTTC. It yields the protein CASSSYGYTF.

Only a few counts were recorded for this clone. This chain uses TRBV7-6 with TRBJ1-2; TRBD1 agrees at 10 bases. The CDR3 runs to 14 residues. Trimming cost V 5 bases and J 2 bases; bases outside gene matches: 2. Germline CDR1 and CDR2: SGHVS and FNYEAQ. CDR3 region: CASSPGQGNYGYTF. CDR3 bases: TGTGCCAGCAGCCCGGGACAGGGGAACTATGGCTACACCTTC. The full variable domain, rest sourced from reference TRBV7-6 and TRBJ1-2, is GAGVSQSPRYKVTKRGQDVALRCDPISGHVSLYWYRQALGQGPEFLTYFNYEAQQDKSGLPNDRFSAERPEGSISTLTIQRTEQRDSAMYRCASSPGQGNYGYTFGSGTRLTVV.

A single count supports this clone. This chain links TRBV4-1 with TRBJ1-1; 7 nucleotides line up with TRBD1. V was clipped by 4 bases and J by 0 bases; unmatched bases: 5. There are 15 residues in the CDR3. Per the germline V gene, CDR1 is MGHRA and CDR2 is YSYEKL. The DNA for the CDR3 is TGCGCCAGCAGCCGAGGGGGACAGATGAACACTGAAGCTTTCTTT. It codes for CASSRGGQMNTEAFF.

This clone was seen a handful of times. The chain carries TRBV4-3 and TRBJ2-5; TRBD1 aligns across 9 bases. The CDR3 sequence is 17 residues long. The V and J ends lost 0 bases and 4 bases, in that order; junction bases with no gene match: 9. Germline lookup yields CDR1 LGHNA and CDR2 YSLEER. CDR3 amino acids: CASSQEYSNRGRETQYF. In DNA form, the CDR3 reads TGCGCCAGCAGCCAAGAGTACTCGAACAGGGGGCGAGAGACCCAGTACTTC.

This chain's CDR3 is CASSHLTLQETQYF. The CDR3 nucleotides read TGCGCCAGCAGCCATCTCACCCTTCAAGAGACCCAGTACTTC. V is TRBV4-1 and J is TRBJ2-5; D not certain. V shed 3 bases and J shed 2 bases, with 10 bases lying between them. The CDR3 consists of 14 residues. Germline V gives CDR1 MGHRA, CDR2 YSYEKL.

This clone appeared a single time. V is TRBV5-1 and J is TRBJ1-2; tentatively, D is TRBD1 (6 bases). This CDR3 has 14 residues. The V gene lost 2 bases and the J gene lost 2 bases, with 10 bases spanning the gap. Germline V gene lookup returns CDR1 SGHRS and CDR2 YFSETQ. CDR3 residues: CASSLTGLNYGYTF. The CDR3 DNA sequence: TGCGCCAGCAGCTTAACAGGGCTGAACTATGGCTACACCTTC.

This chain links TRBV5-6 with TRBJ2-7; a possible D gene is TRBD2 (5 bases). V lost 4 bases, J lost 12 bases, and 17 bases lay in between. The CDR3 runs 12 residues. Germline-derived CDR1 and CDR2 are SGHDT and YYEEEE. The DNA for the CDR3 is TGTGCCAGCAGCCCCCTGTTGGGTCGGGGGTACTTC. Residues: CASSPLLGRGYF. The complete variable domain, with remaining parts taken from reference TRBV5-6 and TRBJ2-7, reads DAGVTQSPTHLIKTRGQQVTLRCSPKSGHDTVSWYQQALGQGPQFIFQYYEEEERQRGNFPDRFSGHQFPNYSSELNVNALLLGDSALYLCASSPLLGRGYFGPGTRLTVT.